This T cell receptor beta chain was captured by sequencing in a study of T cells in Graves' hyperthyroidism and ophthalmopathy. Study-wide results and limits: Blood shared most expanded thyroid clonotypes above 0.001.

Template material for amplifying TCR beta CDR3 regions consisted of RNA transcripts. The TCR CDR3 first-round RT-PCR relied on the HTBI primer set. A single record per CDR3 protein comes from TCRdb applying MiXCR to the multiplex PCR reads. The sample has under 350,000 distinct CDR3 sequences; around 20% are singletons. The CDR3 contains 13 residues. Trimming removed 7 bases at V and 7 bases at J, with 16 bases between. The V gene's germline CDR1 is MNHNS and CDR2 SASEGT. The sample holds a few counts of this clonotype. Its antigen is as yet unknown. Sequencing was carried out using blood. This rearrangement joins TRBV6-1 to TRBJ2-5, with D maybe TRBD1 (5 bases). This clonotype was obtained from a woman aged 45-65 years with Graves' hyperthyroidism. The CDR3 bases are TGTGCCAGCACCACGACCCCTAGGGGGACCCAGTACTTC. Its translation is CASTTTPRGTQYF.